These T cell receptor beta chains were read from a single sample in a study of T-cell reconstitution after alpha-beta-depleted transplantation in children. MiXCR, applied by TCRdb to the PCR reads, yields one record per CDR3 protein. The table has around 580,000 distinct CDR3 sequences, 25% to 30% seen once. This material consisted of PBMCs, taken before TCRalphabeta/CD19-depleted stem cell transplant. The receptor set was obtained from a boy in the first two years of life with Wiskott-Aldrich syndrome, due to receive a stem cell transplant. Each CDR3 is given with its conserved first and last residue. D genes are given only for firm matches. The size entry is marked missing in some rows and otherwise reads once, few, many or a size class.

CDR3 protein,CDR3 DNA,clone size,J gene,D gene,V gene
CASSGGTGVEQYF,TGCGCCAGCAGCGGGGGGACAGGGGTCGAGCAGTACTTC,-,TRBJ2-7,TRBD1,TRBV5-1
CAISERQGIGNQPQHF,TGTGCCATCAGTGAGCGGCAGGGGATTGGCAATCAGCCCCAGCATTTT,-,TRBJ1-5,-,TRBV10-3
CASSLQGLWNQFF,TGTGCCAGCAGCCTCCAAGGACTCTGGAATCAGTTCTTC,-,TRBJ2-1,-,TRBV3-1
CATSREGRNTIYF,TGTGCCACCAGCAGAGAAGGGAGAAACACCATATATTTT,few,TRBJ1-3,-,TRBV15
CASSEEMGTDTQYF,TGTGCCAGCAGTGAAGAGATGGGGACAGATACGCAGTATTTT,-,TRBJ2-3,-,TRBV2
CASSPLPKRSRTDTQYF,TGTGCCAGCAGTCCATTACCGAAGCGGAGCCGCACAGATACGCAGTATTTT,-,TRBJ2-3,-,TRBV12-3/TRBV12-4
CSARAGLAAFFSGETQYF,TGCAGTGCTAGGGCGGGACTAGCGGCTTTTTTCAGTGGAGAGACCCAGTACTTC,few,TRBJ2-5,TRBD2,TRBV20-1
CASSSHSRGTQYF,TGTGCCAGCAGTTCACATTCCCGGGGTACGCAGTATTTT,few,TRBJ2-3,-,TRBV27
CSAVDRGRVTEAFF,TGCAGTGCCGTCGACAGGGGGAGAGTTACTGAAGCTTTCTTT,-,TRBJ1-1,TRBD1,TRBV20-1
CASSHRDYHGRTQYF,TGTGCCAGCAGCCACAGGGATTACCATGGGAGAACCCAGTACTTC,few,TRBJ2-5,-,TRBV4-2
CASSQAGGRRLAETQYF,TGTGCCAGCAGCCAAGCTGGTGGACGCCGTTTAGCGGAGACCCAGTACTTC,-,TRBJ2-5,-,TRBV14
CASVGQENSPLHF,TGTGCCAGTGTGGGACAGGAGAATTCACCCCTCCACTTT,-,TRBJ1-6,TRBD1,TRBV2
CASSLGQGMYQETQYF,TGTGCCAGCAGCCTGGGACAGGGAATGTACCAAGAGACCCAGTACTTC,-,TRBJ2-5,TRBD1,TRBV5-5
CASRDPGYNEQFF,TGTGCCAGCAGGGACCCGGGCTACAATGAGCAGTTCTTC,-,TRBJ2-1,-,TRBV12-3/TRBV12-4
CASSGRDYNEQFF,TGCGCCAGCAGCGGCCGGGACTACAATGAGCAGTTCTTC,few,TRBJ2-1,-,TRBV5-1
CSVVPGVNEQFF,TGCAGCGTTGTACCGGGAGTCAATGAGCAGTTCTTC,few,TRBJ2-1,-,TRBV29-1
CASSPFLAGGRGANVLTF,TGTGCCAGCAGTCCCTTTCTCGCGGGGGGCAGAGGAGCCAACGTCCTGACTTTC,few,TRBJ2-6,TRBD2,TRBV2
CAISGESSGADTQYF,TGTGCCATCAGTGGGGAGAGTAGCGGAGCAGATACGCAGTATTTT,-,TRBJ2-3,-,TRBV10-3
CAISTAGGGETQYF,TGTGCCATCAGTACAGCGGGAGGGGGAGAGACCCAGTACTTC,few,TRBJ2-5,TRBD2,TRBV10-3
CSATDRGKKMNTEAFF,TGCAGTGCTACCGACAGGGGGAAAAAAATGAACACTGAAGCTTTCTTT,-,TRBJ1-1,TRBD1,TRBV20-1
CSAKGSSYNEQFF,TGCAGTGCTAAAGGTAGCTCCTACAATGAGCAGTTCTTC,few,TRBJ2-1,-,TRBV20-1
CASSPLPSTGDSGNTIYF,TGTGCCAGCTCACCCTTGCCATCTACAGGGGACTCTGGAAACACCATATATTTT,-,TRBJ1-3,TRBD1,TRBV18
CAASGGREAGVYNEQFF,TGTGCCGCATCGGGGGGTCGGGAAGCGGGGGTATACAATGAGCAGTTCTTC,many,TRBJ2-1,TRBD2,TRBV6-1
CASSLVGPGEAFF,TGCGCCAGCAGCTTGGTTGGTCCAGGGGAAGCTTTCTTT,few,TRBJ1-1,-,TRBV5-1
CASSRSGSDSDTQYF,TGTGCCAGCAGCCGTAGCGGGAGTGACTCAGATACGCAGTATTTT,few,TRBJ2-3,TRBD2,TRBV12-3/TRBV12-4
CASSSYPTYEQYF,TGTGCCAGCAGCTCCTACCCAACCTACGAGCAGTACTTC,-,TRBJ2-7,-,TRBV7-6
CASSRLAGPDTQYF,TGCGCCAGCAGCCGACTAGCGGGCCCAGATACGCAGTATTTT,few,TRBJ2-3,TRBD2,TRBV5-1
CASSLSGTSGISTDTQYF,TGCGCCAGCAGCTTGTCGGGGACTAGCGGGATCAGCACAGATACGCAGTATTTT,few,TRBJ2-3,TRBD2,TRBV5-1
CASSLLASEQFF,TGTGCCAGCAGCCTCTTAGCCTCTGAGCAGTTCTTC,-,TRBJ2-1,-,TRBV7-9
CASSYRLGQTPSGANVLTF,TGTGCCAGCAGTTACCGTTTGGGACAGACCCCCTCTGGGGCCAACGTCCTGACTTTC,once,TRBJ2-6,TRBD1,TRBV6-5
CASSLSGSNEKLFF,TGTGCCAGCAGTTTATCAGGGTCCAATGAAAAACTGTTTTTT,-,TRBJ1-4,-,TRBV12-3/TRBV12-4
CSASKGLAGYEQYF,TGCAGTGCTAGCAAGGGACTAGCGGGATACGAGCAGTACTTC,-,TRBJ2-7,TRBD2,TRBV20-1
CASTKGQNTEAFF,TGTGCCAGCACCAAGGGACAGAACACTGAAGCTTTCTTT,-,TRBJ1-1,-,TRBV12-3/TRBV12-4
CASRTGTGYGYTF,TGTGCCAGCAGGACCGGGACAGGCTATGGCTACACCTTC,-,TRBJ1-2,TRBD1,TRBV6-1
CSVLRDQETQYF,TGCAGCGTCCTGAGGGATCAAGAGACCCAGTACTTC,-,TRBJ2-5,-,TRBV29-1
CASSPPWEYEQYF,TGTGCCAGCTCACCACCCTGGGAATACGAGCAGTACTTC,-,TRBJ2-7,-,TRBV18
CAIGTGKPNNQPQHF,TGTGCCATCGGGACCGGAAAGCCGAACAATCAGCCCCAGCATTTT,few,TRBJ1-5,-,TRBV10-3
CASSVRGTGGNEQFF,TGTGCCAGCAGCGTCCGTGGGACTGGGGGCAATGAGCAGTTCTTC,few,TRBJ2-1,-,TRBV9
CSASTGLNQPQHF,TGCAGTGCTAGTACAGGGCTGAATCAGCCCCAGCATTTT,-,TRBJ1-5,-,TRBV20-1
CASSLFEGQNEQFF,TGTGCCAGCAGTTTATTCGAGGGGCAGAATGAGCAGTTCTTC,-,TRBJ2-1,-,TRBV12-3/TRBV12-4
CASSASGSGETQYF,TGTGCCAGCAGCGCTAGCGGGAGCGGTGAGACCCAGTACTTC,few,TRBJ2-5,TRBD2,TRBV7-2
CASSFYPGDGYTF,TGTGCCAGCAGTTTCTACCCAGGGGATGGCTACACCTTC,few,TRBJ1-2,-,TRBV12-3/TRBV12-4
CASSFPGLDGEETQYF,TGTGCCAGCAGCTTCCCGGGACTAGATGGTGAGGAGACCCAGTACTTC,once,TRBJ2-5,TRBD2,TRBV5-6